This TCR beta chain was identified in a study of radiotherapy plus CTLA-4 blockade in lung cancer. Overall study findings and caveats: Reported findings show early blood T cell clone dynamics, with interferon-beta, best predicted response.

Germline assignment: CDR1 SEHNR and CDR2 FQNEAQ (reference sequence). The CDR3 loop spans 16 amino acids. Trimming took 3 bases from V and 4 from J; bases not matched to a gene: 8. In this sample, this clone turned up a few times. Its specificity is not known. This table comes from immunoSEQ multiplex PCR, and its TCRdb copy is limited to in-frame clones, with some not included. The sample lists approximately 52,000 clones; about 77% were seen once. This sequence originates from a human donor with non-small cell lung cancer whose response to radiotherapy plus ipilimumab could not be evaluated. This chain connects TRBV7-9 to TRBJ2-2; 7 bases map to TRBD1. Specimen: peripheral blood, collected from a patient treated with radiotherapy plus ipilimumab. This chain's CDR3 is CASSLALAGGTGELFF. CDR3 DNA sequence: TGTGCCAGCAGCTTGGCCCTGGCAGGGGGCACCGGGGAGCTGTTTTTT.